This T cell receptor beta chain was identified during a study of blood T cell repertoires in COVID-19. The V and J ends lost 0 bases and 0 bases respectively, with 9 bases between them. Germline CDR1 SGDLS, CDR2 YYNGEE. This CDR3 is built from 15 residues. In terms of age and location, participants ranged from roughly 18 to 95 years and lived in around 22 US areas. Categorization into cohorts depended on clinical history that participants reported. As handled by the study authors: Amplification of reference gene primers provided the estimated nucleated cell counts. TCRdb's copy holds only in-frame clones and misses some; the assay was immunoSEQ multiplex PCR. V, J and clone size reflect that table, while D and trimming were determined from the DNA. The sample lists 200,000 to 250,000 clones, 80% occurring once.

This sequence joins TRBV9 and TRBJ1-1; D is unclear. Sequencing used PBMCs or T cells enriched from blood (not recorded which). This clonotype originated in a man aged 25 to 40 with acute COVID-19. In nucleotides, the CDR3 is TGTGCCAGCAGCGTAGGGGAGGGCGTGAACACTGAAGCTTTCTTT. Amino acids: CASSVGEGVNTEAFF.